This T cell receptor beta chain was recorded in a study of T cell repertoires in cytomegalovirus infection. Looked up from germline, CDR1 is SGHVS and CDR2 is FNYEAQ. The V and J ends lost 4 bases and 5 bases respectively, with 12 bases between them. The CDR3 loop spans 14 amino acids. This clonotype was counted at least ten times. Its antigen is not known. Each CDR3 protein gets one entry after TCRdb re-called the reads with MiXCR. The data contain approximately 910,000 distinct CDR3 sequences, 30% to 40% of them singletons. Source: cultured CD8+ T cells from PBMCs, taken from culture after CMV antigen stimulation. This sequence originates from a human donor in good health (CMV status not recorded). Some clones in this sample may be carry-over from other donors' samples. The chain joins TRBV7-6 to TRBJ2-1; TRBD1 might be the D (5 bases). The CDR3 sequence is CASSSRGGHNEQFF. CDR3 DNA sequence: TGTGCCAGCAGCTCTAGGGGTGGCCACAATGAGCAGTTCTTC.